This passage covers 18 T cell receptor beta chains from one sample sequenced in a study of cytomegalovirus exposure and HLA in healthy donors. Assay: immunoSEQ multiplex PCR; the TCRdb copy retains only in-frame clones and omits some. The table has around 130,000 clones, around 92% seen once. Sequenced: PBMCs. The receptors originated from a man aged 25-45 years in good health and CMV-seronegative.

The chain joins TRBV7-8 to TRBJ1-1; D possibly corresponds to TRBD1 (5 bases). The CDR3 is 13 residues long. V was pared by 5 bases and J by 8 bases, with 15 bases between. CDR1 and CDR2 from the germline V gene are SGHVS and FQNEAQ. The DNA of the CDR3 is TGTGCCAGCAGCCAGGGCCGCACCTCCGAAGCTTTCTTT. Its translation is CASSQGRTSEAFF. Supplemented by reference TRBV7-8 and TRBJ1-1, the full variable domain reads GAGVSQSPRYKVAKRGQDVALRCDPISGHVSLFWYQQALGQGPEFLTYFQNEAQLDKSGLPSDRFFAERPEGSVSTLKIQRTQQEDSAVYLCASSQGRTSEAFFGQGTRLTVV.

This chain's CDR3 is CASSGDSTNTGELFF. The CDR3, as DNA: TGCGCCAGCAGCGGGGACAGCACGAACACCGGGGAGCTGTTTTTT. This rearrangement joins TRBV5-1 to TRBJ2-2; 7 nucleotides agree with TRBD1. The CDR3 covers 15 residues. In germline, CDR1 is SGHRS, CDR2 YFSETQ. Trimming cost V 4 bases and J 0 bases; bases outside gene matches: 3.

V is TRBV7-2 and J is TRBJ2-7, with D possibly being TRBD1 (9 bases). Germline V gene lookup returns CDR1 SGHTA and CDR2 FQGNSA. Trimming took 10 bases from V and 5 from J, leaving 21 bases between them. There are 14 residues in the CDR3. For the CDR3, the DNA is TGTGCCACCACGGGGGGGACAGGGCGCAACGAGCAGTACTTC. This gives the protein CATTGGTGRNEQYF.

The chain couples TRBV2 to TRBJ2-3; 9 bases are shared with TRBD1. The CDR3 covers 16 residues. The V gene's germline CDR1 is SNHLY and CDR2 FYNNEI. After removal of 0 bases from V and 2 bases from J, the junction contained 3 bases not matched to a gene. CDR3 residues: CASSEAGTGNTDTQYF. CDR3 coding DNA: TGTGCCAGCAGTGAAGCCGGGACAGGGAACACAGATACGCAGTATTTT.

Comment on this clone: The junction and the germline gene differ at one end; a read error may be behind it. This chain connects TRBV7-2 to TRBJ2-2; 11 nucleotides line up with TRBD2. CDR1 and CDR2 (germline): SGHTA, FQGNSA. The CDR3 loop spans 15 amino acids. The CDR3 DNA reads TGTGCCAGCAGATTAGCGGGGGGGCCGGCCGGGGAGCTGTTTTTT. Amino acids: CASRLAGGPAGELFF.

The chain uses TRBV19 and TRBJ2-3; 9 bases line up with TRBD2. The CDR3 is 15 residues long. Germline lookup yields CDR1 LNHDA and CDR2 SQIVND (reference sequence). J was trimmed by 4 bases and V by 1 base; bases with no gene match: 3. The CDR3: CASSIGGGASDTQYF. The CDR3 DNA is TGTGCCAGTAGTATAGGCGGGGGGGCCTCAGATACGCAGTATTTT.

CDR3 DNA sequence: TGTGCCAGCACCTCCCCGGGAACAGATACGCAGTATTTT. Protein: CASTSPGTDTQYF. V is TRBV6-5 and J is TRBJ2-3; D is possibly TRBD2 (5 bases). The germline V gene encodes CDR1 MNHEY and CDR2 SVGAGI. The CDR3 covers 13 residues. The ends were cut back, 7 bases at V and 3 bases at J, with 11 bases in the middle.

V usage is TRBV27 and J usage is TRBJ2-3; TRBD2 matches 9 bases. The V and J ends lost 11 bases and 1 base, in that order; junction bases with no gene match: 7. This CDR3 contains 14 residues. The germline V gene has CDR1 MNHEY and CDR2 SMNVEV (reference sequence). The CDR3 DNA sequence: TGTGCCTCTAAAGTAGCGGGGGGCACAGATACGCAGTATTTT. It yields the protein CASKVAGGTDTQYF.

This clone was picked up a small number of times. V gene TRBV7-2 combines with J gene TRBJ2-2; maybe TRBD2 (5 bases). In germline, CDR1 is SGHTA, CDR2 FQGNSA. The CDR3 runs 16 residues. V shed 1 base and J shed 3 bases, with 12 bases lying between them. The CDR3 loop is CASSLVWLADTGELFF. In DNA form, the CDR3 reads TGTGCCAGCAGCTTAGTTTGGCTAGCAGACACCGGGGAGCTGTTTTTT.

The V gene is TRBV4-2, the J gene TRBJ1-4; D ambiguous. CDR1 and CDR2 (germline): LGHNA, YNFKEQ. V dropped 4 bases and J dropped 10 bases, with 19 bases sitting between them. The CDR3 totals 15 residues. The CDR3: CASSPPEGLGRKLFF. Written as DNA, the CDR3 is TGTGCCAGCAGCCCGCCAGAAGGACTAGGGAGAAAACTGTTTTTT.

This chain joins TRBV7-9 and TRBJ1-2; D ambiguous. V was shortened by 4 bases and J by 3 bases, with 9 bases between the two germline ends. Germline assignment: CDR1 SEHNR and CDR2 FQNEAQ (reference sequence). This CDR3 has 13 residues. This CDR3 reads CASSWREDYGYTF. The CDR3 coding sequence is TGTGCCAGCAGCTGGAGGGAGGACTATGGCTACACCTTC.

This chain links TRBV9 with TRBJ2-5, with TRBD2 matching over 9 bases. CDR3 length: 14 residues. Germline trimming cut 3 bases from V and 5 bases from J; bases unmatched to any gene: 5. Germline CDR1 reads SGDLS; CDR2 reads YYNGEE. The CDR3 sequence is CASSETSGQETQYF. The CDR3 DNA reads TGTGCCAGCAGCGAGACTAGCGGTCAGGAGACCCAGTACTTC. Full variable domain (missing parts from reference TRBV9 and TRBJ2-5): DSGVTQTPKHLITATGQRVTLRCSPRSGDLSVYWYQQSLDQGLQFLIQYYNGEERAKGNILERFSAQQFPDLHSELNLSSLELGDSALYFCASSETSGQETQYFGPGTRLLVL.

CDR3 loop: CASSLNPAGSITYEQYF. CDR3 in DNA: TGTGCCAGCAGCTTAAATCCAGCGGGGTCAATAACCTACGAGCAGTACTTC. The gene calls are TRBV7-9 and TRBJ2-7; TRBD2 matches 7 bases. Germline CDR1 SEHNR, CDR2 FQNEAQ (reference sequence). The length of the CDR3 is 17 residues. The junction had 12 bases not matched to a gene; V was cut back by 2 bases and J by 2 bases.

The chain couples TRBV7-8 to TRBJ1-2, with TRBD1 matching over 7 bases. This CDR3 is built from 16 residues. V trimming: 0 bases; J trimming: 8 bases; junction bases outside the gene matches: 12. Germline V gene lookup returns CDR1 SGHVS and CDR2 FQNEAQ. CDR3 residues: CASSLAGGRRGLGYTF. The CDR3 coding sequence is TGTGCCAGCAGCTTAGCTGGAGGTCGCAGGGGGTTAGGCTACACCTTC.

This sequence joins TRBV18 and TRBJ1-2; D ambiguous. This CDR3 is built from 15 residues. In germline, CDR1 is KGHSH, CDR2 LQKENI. V gave up 3 bases and J gave up 4 bases, with 15 bases separating them. CDR3 nucleotides: TGTGCCAGCTCACCCGGGGTACAGAGAACCTATGGCTACACCTTC. Translation: CASSPGVQRTYGYTF.

The chain has TRBV7-8 and TRBJ2-1, with 9 bases that match TRBD1. The CDR3 covers 15 residues. After removal of 2 bases from V and 6 bases from J, the junction contained 5 bases not matched to a gene. The germline V gene encodes CDR1 SGHVS and CDR2 FQNEAQ. CDR3 in amino acids: CASSLRTGVGNEQFF. The CDR3 nucleotides read TGTGCCAGCAGCTTACGGACAGGGGTGGGCAATGAGCAGTTCTTC.

The V call is TRBV5-1, the J call TRBJ2-5; the D gene is possibly TRBD1 (5 bases). Germline CDR1 reads SGHRS; CDR2 reads YFSETQ. This CDR3 has 12 amino acids. V was cut by 0 bases and J by 8 bases, with 8 bases left in between. The CDR3 spells CASSLEQATQYF. The CDR3 region has the DNA TGCGCCAGCAGCTTGGAACAGGCCACCCAGTACTTC.

CDR3 in amino acids: CASSFPDQPQHF. CDR3 in DNA: TGTGCCAGCAGTTTCCCGGATCAGCCCCAGCATTTT. The rearrangement joins TRBV27 to TRBJ1-5, with unresolved D. Germline V lookup: CDR1 MNHEY, CDR2 SMNVEV (reference sequence). The CDR3 spans 12 residues. With 3 bases removed from V and 5 bases from J, the gap between germline ends came to 5 bases.